This record covers a single T cell receptor beta chain. Its antigen remains unidentified. This sample is drawn from a study of CXCR3-negative and CXCR3-positive naive CD8 T cells. Study outcomes and limitations: A higher hydrophobicity marked the TRB CDR3s of CXCR3-positive naive cells versus CXCR3-negative naive cells.

Libraries of TRB cDNA were made by 5' RACE and carried UMIs. TCRdb re-called the 5' RACE reads and shows each CDR3 protein once, DNA omitted. This table holds about 6,800 distinct CDR3 sequences. The naive CD8+ gate required CD45RO-CCR7+CD27+CD95- phenotype. CDR3 size: 14 residues. The sample taken for sequencing was naive CXCR3+ CD8+ T cells from blood. Stated subset: CD45RO-CCR7+CD27+CD95- naive CD8+ T cells expressing CXCR3 (TNR3+). J is TRBJ2-3 and V is TRBV21-1; TCRdb picks TRBD1, but there is no DNA to check that call. TRBV21-1 is given as a pseudogene. This sequence originates from a human donor in good health. Some clones in this sample may be carry-over from other donors' samples. The CDR3 region is CASSKARDTDTQYF.